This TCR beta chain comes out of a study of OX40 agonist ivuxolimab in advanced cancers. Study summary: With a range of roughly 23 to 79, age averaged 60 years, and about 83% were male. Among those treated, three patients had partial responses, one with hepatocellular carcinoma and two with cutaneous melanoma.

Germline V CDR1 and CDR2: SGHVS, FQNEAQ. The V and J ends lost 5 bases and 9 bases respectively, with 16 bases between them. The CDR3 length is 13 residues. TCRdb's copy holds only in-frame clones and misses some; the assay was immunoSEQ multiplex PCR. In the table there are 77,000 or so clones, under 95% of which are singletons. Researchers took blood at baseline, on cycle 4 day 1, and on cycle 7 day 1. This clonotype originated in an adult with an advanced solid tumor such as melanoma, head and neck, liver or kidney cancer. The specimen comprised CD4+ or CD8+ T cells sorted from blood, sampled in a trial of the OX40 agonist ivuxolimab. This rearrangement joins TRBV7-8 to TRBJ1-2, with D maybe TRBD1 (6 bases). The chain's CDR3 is CASSRQGTFSYTF. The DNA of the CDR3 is TGTGCCAGCAGCCGACAAGGGACATTTAGCTACACCTTC.